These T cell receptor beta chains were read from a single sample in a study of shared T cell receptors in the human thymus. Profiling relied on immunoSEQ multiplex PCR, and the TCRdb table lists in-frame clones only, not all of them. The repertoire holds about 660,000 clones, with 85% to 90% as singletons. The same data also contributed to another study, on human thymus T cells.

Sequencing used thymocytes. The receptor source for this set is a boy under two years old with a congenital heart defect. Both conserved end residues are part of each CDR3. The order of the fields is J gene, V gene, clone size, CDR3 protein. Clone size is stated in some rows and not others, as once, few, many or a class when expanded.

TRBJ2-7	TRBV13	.	CASSSGLAEYEQYF
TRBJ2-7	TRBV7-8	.	CASSPGLAGSYEQYF
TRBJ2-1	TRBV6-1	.	CASSGRQGAPSEQFF
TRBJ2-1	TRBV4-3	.	CASSHHTKIDSYNEQFF
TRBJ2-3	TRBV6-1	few	CASSEGVADTQYF
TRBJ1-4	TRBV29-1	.	CSVSGQSNEKLFF
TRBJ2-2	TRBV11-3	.	CASSLELAGVHGELFF
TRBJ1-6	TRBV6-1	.	CASSETGAFWPLHF
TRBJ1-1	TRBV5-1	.	CASSLLGQGVPEAFF
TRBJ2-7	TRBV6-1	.	CASSINGTARWGFF
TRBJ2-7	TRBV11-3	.	CASSCPCRGPWSYEQYF
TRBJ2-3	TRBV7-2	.	CASSLEESGRGGDTQYF
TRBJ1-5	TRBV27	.	CASSLRQANQPQHF
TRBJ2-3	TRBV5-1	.	CASSKRGDTQYF
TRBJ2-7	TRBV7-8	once	CASSPRGTGQNYEQYF
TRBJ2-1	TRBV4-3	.	CASSQVSGRTSQVSYNEQFF
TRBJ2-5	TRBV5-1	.	CASSSRTEVRETQYF
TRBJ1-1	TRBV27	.	CASSLSGGMNTEAFF
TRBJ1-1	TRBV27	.	CASSNRAGPNTEAFF
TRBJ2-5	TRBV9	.	CASSVGGEEYQETQYF
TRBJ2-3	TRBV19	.	CASSIGRWGTDTQYF
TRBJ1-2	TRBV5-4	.	CASSLNPGSFGYTF
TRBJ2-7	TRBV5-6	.	CASSDRDRAYEQYF
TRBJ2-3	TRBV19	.	CASMGTASTDTQYF
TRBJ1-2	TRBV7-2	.	CASRPRQGHYGYTF
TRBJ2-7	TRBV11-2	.	CASSLMLGGEGYEQYF
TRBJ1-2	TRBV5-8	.	CASSPGQANYGYTF
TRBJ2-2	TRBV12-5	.	CASGLVGSGTSGRVGAGELFF
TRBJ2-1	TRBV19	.	CASTVNTGSYNEQFF
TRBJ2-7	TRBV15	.	CATSRDLGLWESYEQYF
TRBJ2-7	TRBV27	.	CASSPGLASYEQYF
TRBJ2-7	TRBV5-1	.	CASSLEASGKAYEQYF
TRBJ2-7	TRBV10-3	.	CATRSGRGSSYEQYF
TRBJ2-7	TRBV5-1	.	CASSPTPGQVSYEQYF
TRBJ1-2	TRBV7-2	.	CARGRGPLHFRGYTF
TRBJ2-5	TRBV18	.	CASSPSEVGRAGETQYF
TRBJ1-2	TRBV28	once	CASSLWRRDGYTF
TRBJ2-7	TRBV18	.	CASSRGGLAGGRSYEQYF